The clone carrying this T cell receptor (beta chain) was seen more than once but under ten times. The data were obtained in a study of identical twins. Healthy Caucasians provided all donations. Each CDR3 protein is one row after TCRdb ran MiXCR on the 5' RACE reads. In the table there are about 570,000 distinct CDR3 sequences, nearly 10% of which are singletons. From germline, CDR1 is LNHNV and CDR2 YYDKDF (reference sequence). V lost 5 bases and J lost 0, with 11 bases in between. This CDR3 has 14 residues. The sample was also linked to a second study, of yellow fever vaccine responses in identical twins.

The chain has TRBV15 and TRBJ2-7; D is unresolved. What was sequenced was PBMCs. The TCR sequence derives from a young woman in good health. The CDR3, as DNA: TGTGCCACCAGCCCAAGGACGGCCTCCTACGAGCAGTACTTC. This sequence encodes CATSPRTASYEQYF.